The next 4 T cell receptor beta chains were all read from a single sample in a study of cytomegalovirus exposure and HLA in healthy donors. 13 Jbeta primers and 60 Vbeta primers were used for the PCR. Using immunoSEQ multiplex PCR, the repertoire was profiled, and TCRdb retains in-frame clones only, with some absent. Of 150,000 or so clones in the sample, 79% were seen once. The source material was PBMCs. These receptors came from a woman aged 35 to 49 in good health and CMV-seropositive.

The V call is TRBV7-9, the J call TRBJ1-2; 8 nucleotides match TRBD1. Trimming took 5 bases from V and 7 from J; bases not matched to a gene: 15. Germline V gives CDR1 SEHNR, CDR2 FQNEAQ (reference sequence). The CDR3 contains 16 residues. CDR3 coding DNA: TGTGCCAGCAGCCAGACCGGGACAGGTGCCCTCTGTGGCTACACCTTC. Translating gives CASSQTGTGALCGYTF.

This clone was detected a few times. This sequence joins TRBV7-9 and TRBJ2-2; 7 bases fit TRBD1. The germline CDR1 and CDR2 sequences are SEHNR and FQNEAQ (reference sequence). J gave up 4 bases and V 10 bases, and 9 bases lay outside the gene matches. The CDR3 totals 14 residues. CDR3 in DNA: TGTGCCACCGATACATCAGGGGGCACCGGGGAGCTGTTTTTT. Translated, it gives CATDTSGGTGELFF.

The rearrangement links TRBV2 to TRBJ2-7; 12 nucleotides align to TRBD2. The trim removed 7 bases at V and 6 bases at J, leaving 10 bases unmatched. Germline CDR1 is SNHLY and CDR2 is FYNNEI. The CDR3 is made up of 15 amino acids. CDR3 loop: CASNRLAGVSGEQYF. Here the CDR3 DNA reads TGTGCCAGCAATCGACTAGCGGGGGTATCAGGCGAGCAGTACTTC.

The V and J genes are TRBV11-2 and TRBJ2-2; D not resolved. The CDR3 length is 14 residues. The V end lost 5 bases, the J end lost 0 bases, and 7 bases lay between the germline ends. Germline loops: CDR1 SGHAT, CDR2 FQNNGV. CDR3 residues: CASSPITNTGELFF. In DNA form, the CDR3 reads TGTGCCAGCAGCCCTATAACGAACACCGGGGAGCTGTTTTTT.